Listed here are 20 T cell receptor beta chains from one sample, sequenced in a study of CD8+CD57+ T cells in acquired aplastic anemia. For CDR3 and TCR beta VDJ profiling, genomic DNA was the template used. TCRdb fed the reads into MiXCR, producing one record per CDR3 protein. The sample yields about 190,000 distinct CDR3 sequences, less than 70% seen once. Source material: sorted CD4+, CD8+, or CD8+CD57+ T cells (not recorded which) from PBMCs. The receptors were gathered from a human donor in good health, serving as a control.

The rearrangement links TRBV10-2 to TRBJ2-7; 9 positions agree with TRBD1. The germline CDR1 and CDR2 sequences are WSHSY and SAAADI. The CDR3 sequence is 13 residues long. V dropped 6 bases and J dropped 5; count of bases not matched to a gene: 5. CDR3 sequence (DNA): TGCGCCAGCAGGGGACAGGGCCCCCACGAGCAGTACTTC. As protein: CASRGQGPHEQYF.

The gene calls are TRBV20-1 and TRBJ1-2, with 7 bases matching TRBD1. Germline CDR1 DFQATT, CDR2 SNEGSKA (reference sequence). This CDR3 comprises 12 residues. The junction had 5 bases not matched to a gene; V was cut back by 3 bases and J by 7 bases. The CDR3 loop reads CSARGGGIGYTF. Written as DNA, the CDR3 is TGCAGTGCTAGGGGAGGGGGCATTGGCTACACCTTC.

The chain has TRBV12-3 or TRBV12-4 and TRBJ2-7, with TRBD1 identical over 10 bases. V dropped 6 bases and J dropped 5; count of bases not matched to a gene: 10. The CDR3 runs to 15 residues. As DNA, the CDR3 is TGTGCCAGCAGCGGGGACAGGGGCAGATTAAACGAGCAGTACTTC. This sequence encodes CASSGDRGRLNEQYF.

This clonotype was observed at least ten times. This chain links TRBV6-6 with TRBJ1-4; TRBD1 is a possible D gene (6 bases). V lost 8 bases to trimming and J lost 8 bases, with 15 bases between them. The germline V gene encodes CDR1 MNHNY and CDR2 SVGAGI (reference sequence). CDR3 size: 13 residues. CDR3 sequence: CASSWGRGEKLFF. DNA for the CDR3: TGTGCCAGCTCCTGGGGCAGGGGAGAAAAACTGTTTTTT.

V is TRBV4-3 and J is TRBJ2-7; 8 nucleotides agree with TRBD1. Trimming cost V 1 base and J 4 bases; bases outside gene matches: 3. Per the germline V gene, CDR1 is LGHNA and CDR2 is YSLEER. The CDR3 sequence is 14 residues long. The CDR3 loop reads CASSQGRGLYEQYF. DNA for the CDR3: TGCGCCAGCAGCCAAGGCAGGGGGCTGTACGAGCAGTACTTC.

The rearrangement links TRBV7-2 to TRBJ2-1; D unresolved. The CDR3 has 15 residues. The V end was cut by 4 bases, the J end by 2 bases, with 12 bases between. Germline V gene lookup returns CDR1 SGHTA and CDR2 FQGNSA. This CDR3 is CASSSPGDTYNEQFF. The DNA of the CDR3 is TGTGCCAGCAGCTCCCCGGGTGACACCTACAATGAGCAGTTCTTC.

The table lists this clonotype with many counts. The chain employs TRBV7-3 and TRBJ2-5, with D unresolved. The CDR3 consists of 15 residues. Germline values: CDR1 SGHTA, CDR2 FQGTGA. The germline V and J ends were trimmed by 2 bases and 0 bases, with 10 bases remaining between them. The CDR3 nucleotides read TGTGCCAGCAGCTTATCCGCGGCTAACCAAGAGACCCAGTACTTC. Protein sequence: CASSLSAANQETQYF.

The chain combines TRBV7-2 with TRBJ1-2; D possibly corresponds to TRBD1 (5 bases). Trimming took off 2 bases at V and 6 bases at J, with 13 bases between the two ends. The CDR3 runs 14 residues. CDR1 is SGHTA and CDR2 is FQGNSA in the germline V gene. The CDR3 nucleotides are TGTGCCAGCAGCTTACCGCAGGGCCTGGATGGCTACACCTTC. Translation gives CASSLPQGLDGYTF.

This clonotype was seen many times. This chain uses TRBV19 with TRBJ1-2; TRBD1 matches 7 bases. This CDR3 region has 14 residues. Germline V gene lookup returns CDR1 LNHDA and CDR2 SQIVND (reference sequence). The ends lost 5 bases at V and 0 bases at J; junction bases unmatched: 3. The CDR3 is CASSRDSSNYGYTF. The DNA of the CDR3 is TGTGCCAGTAGTCGGGACAGCTCTAACTATGGCTACACCTTC.

A note on this clonotype: The final CDR3 position lacks the conserved phenylalanine or tryptophan, pointing to a likely read error. This chain joins TRBV7-8 and TRBJ2-7, with 10 bases matching TRBD2. V shed 5 bases and J 0 bases; nucleotides not matched to a gene: 13. This CDR3 contains 18 residues. Germline V gene sequence: CDR1 SGHVS, CDR2 FQNEAQ. Here the CDR3 DNA reads TGTGCCAGCAGCCCCCATGTTAGCGGGGGGCCCTCCTCCTACGAGCAGTACTCC. It translates to CASSPHVSGGPSSYEQYS.

This chain links TRBV7-9 with TRBJ1-6; the D gene is possibly TRBD1 (5 bases). Germline-derived CDR1 and CDR2 are SEHNR and FQNEAQ (reference sequence). This CDR3 has 15 residues. The V end was cut by 6 bases, the J end by 6 bases, with 15 bases between. The CDR3 sequence is CASSSRGVANSPLHF. In nucleotides, the CDR3 is TGTGCCAGCAGTTCTCGAGGGGTAGCTAATTCACCCCTCCACTTT.

The chain joins TRBV7-6 to TRBJ2-1, with D perhaps matching TRBD1 (6 bases). The CDR3 length is 17 residues. Germline V gene lookup returns CDR1 SGHVS and CDR2 FNYEAQ. V was trimmed by 5 bases and J by 0 bases, leaving 17 bases between them. CDR3 DNA sequence: TGTGCCAGCAGCCCAAGGGCAGGGGAGAGCTCCTACAATGAGCAGTTCTTC. Translated, it gives CASSPRAGESSYNEQFF.

DNA for the CDR3: TGCAGTGCTAGTACGCCCGAAACGCAGTATTTT. This sequence encodes CSASTPETQYF. This chain uses TRBV20-1 with TRBJ2-3; the D is unclear. Looked up from germline, CDR1 is DFQATT and CDR2 is SNEGSKA (reference sequence). The V gene lost 3 bases and the J gene lost 9 bases, with 10 bases spanning the gap. CDR3 length: 11 residues.

The chain has TRBV7-9 and TRBJ1-6; TRBD1 is a possible D gene (6 bases). Germline V gives CDR1 SEHNR, CDR2 FQNEAQ (reference sequence). This CDR3 is built from 16 residues. Trimming removed 5 bases from V and 7 bases from J, with 18 bases in between. DNA of the CDR3: TGTGCCAGCAGCCGTACCCCGACAGGATCAAATTCACCCCTCCACTTT. It encodes CASSRTPTGSNSPLHF.

This chain uses TRBV19 with TRBJ1-2, with a weak D call TRBD1 (6 bases). V lost 6 bases to trimming and J lost 7 bases, with 18 bases between them. The CDR3 sequence is 14 residues long. Germline V gene sequence: CDR1 LNHDA, CDR2 SQIVND (reference sequence). This chain's CDR3 is CASRTGDIVGGYTF. The CDR3 DNA is TGTGCCAGTAGGACGGGGGACATCGTAGGTGGCTACACCTTC.

V and J are TRBV10-3 and TRBJ1-2; 7 bases are a match to TRBD1. With V trimmed by 5 bases and J by 7 bases, 4 bases remained unmatched. The CDR3 contains 12 residues. From germline, CDR1 is ENHRY and CDR2 SYGVKD. The CDR3 bases are TGTGCCATCAGTTCTGACAGGGCTGGCTACACCTTC. Residues: CAISSDRAGYTF.

In this sample, this clonotype turned up once. This chain uses TRBV15 with TRBJ1-4, with D tentatively TRBD1 (5 bases). Trimming took off 0 bases at V and 5 bases at J, with 10 bases between the two ends. The CDR3 runs 15 residues. The germline gives CDR1 LNHNV, CDR2 YYDKDF (reference sequence). The DNA for the CDR3 is TGTGCCACCAGCAGAGAAAGGGGCCGAAATGAAAAACTGTTTTTT. This codes for CATSRERGRNEKLFF.

The gene calls are TRBV20-1 and TRBJ1-2; a weak D match, TRBD1 (6 bases). Germline-derived CDR1 and CDR2 are DFQATT and SNEGSKA (reference sequence). CDR3 length: 13 amino acids. Trimming cost V 1 base and J 5 bases, with 11 bases left between them. CDR3 sequence reads: CSARGLRGYGYTF. The CDR3 DNA is TGCAGTGCTAGAGGTCTCAGGGGTTATGGCTACACCTTC.

The chain links TRBV10-3 to TRBJ2-7, with a weak D call TRBD1 (5 bases). The CDR3 covers 14 residues. Deletions cut 0 bases from V and 0 bases from J, with 6 bases between. The germline CDR1 and CDR2 sequences are ENHRY and SYGVKD. The CDR3 sequence: CAISESDSSYEQYF. Here the CDR3 DNA reads TGTGCCATCAGTGAGTCAGACAGCTCCTACGAGCAGTACTTC.

The chain combines TRBV10-3 with TRBJ2-3; D possibly corresponds to TRBD2 (6 bases). The V and J ends lost 3 bases and 6 bases respectively, with 16 bases between them. The CDR3 contains 15 residues. CDR1 ENHRY and CDR2 SYGVKD come from the germline V gene. This CDR3 reads CAISDVGLPEDTQYF. DNA for the CDR3: TGTGCCATCAGTGATGTGGGACTGCCTGAGGATACGCAGTATTTT.